This is a list of T cell receptor beta chains from one sample in a study of blood T cell repertoires in COVID-19. Some clones are missing from TCRdb's copy, which holds only in-frame ones; the method was immunoSEQ multiplex PCR. The sample contains 340,000 or so clones, around 87% of which appear only once. Sequencing was done on a sample of peripheral blood. These receptor sequences come from a man aged 45 to 65 with active or convalescent COVID-19. The CDR3 runs from the conserved cysteine through the conserved F or W. The D gene is left open where the match is weak. A row's size may be missing; if present it is once, few, many or a size class.

>.|TRBJ2-1|TRBV6-5|TRBD2
CASSSGTSIDEQFF
TGTGCCAGCAGTTCCGGGACTAGCATCGATGAGCAGTTCTTC
>.|TRBJ1-5|TRBV6-5|.
CASSSGTLGGQPQHF
TGTGCCAGCAGTTCCGGGACCTTGGGAGGTCAGCCCCAGCATTTT
>few|TRBJ1-5|TRBV19|.
CASSIGTDSNQPQHF
TGTGCCAGTAGTATAGGGACAGATAGCAATCAGCCCCAGCATTTT
>.|TRBJ1-1|TRBV6-5|.
CASSKGEVNTEAFF
TGTGCCAGCAGTAAGGGGGAAGTGAACACTGAAGCTTTCTTT
>.|TRBJ1-1|TRBV7-6|.
CASSLTYGDTEAFF
TGTGCCAGCAGCTTAACTTACGGGGACACTGAAGCTTTCTTT
>.|TRBJ2-5|TRBV29-1|.
CSADEVAQETQYF
TGCAGCGCCGATGAGGTGGCCCAAGAGACCCAGTACTTC
>.|TRBJ1-2|TRBV27|.
CASSGSYRGEDGYTF
TGTGCCAGCAGTGGATCCTATAGGGGCGAGGATGGCTACACCTTC
>.|TRBJ2-2|TRBV7-9|TRBD2
CASSLRLGLAGDTGELFF
TGTGCCAGCAGCTTGAGACTGGGACTAGCGGGAGACACCGGGGAGCTGTTTTTT
>.|TRBJ2-3|TRBV7-2|TRBD1
CASINRGQGDTQYF
TGTGCCAGCATCAACAGGGGGCAGGGAGATACGCAGTATTTT
>.|TRBJ1-4|TRBV27|TRBD1
CATRPDRVRANEKLFF
TGTGCCACCCGACCGGACAGGGTTAGAGCTAATGAAAAACTGTTTTTT
>.|TRBJ1-3|TRBV5-6|.
CASSLAMGSSGNTIYF
TGTGCCAGCAGCTTAGCAATGGGGAGCTCTGGAAACACCATATATTTT
>.|TRBJ2-3|TRBV7-9|TRBD1
CASRQGASGDTQYF
TGTGCCAGCAGACAGGGGGCATCAGGCGATACGCAGTATTTT
>.|TRBJ1-5|TRBV5-1|.
CASSLGTNQPQHF
TGCGCCAGCAGCTTGGGTACTAATCAGCCCCAGCATTTT
>.|TRBJ1-1|TRBV3-1/TRBV3-2|.
CASSQSGYTEAFF
TGTGCCAGCAGCCAGTCAGGGTACACTGAAGCTTTCTTT
>.|TRBJ2-3|TRBV24-1|.
CATAGGSGSTDTQYF
TGTGCCACCGCCGGGGGTAGCGGATCCACAGATACGCAGTATTTT
>.|TRBJ2-7|TRBV2|TRBD2
CASSDLGLAYEQYF
TGTGCCAGCAGTGATTTAGGACTAGCCTACGAGCAGTACTTC
>.|TRBJ1-1|TRBV5-1|TRBD1
CASYRDRGSEAFF
TGCGCCAGCTACAGGGACAGGGGCTCTGAAGCTTTCTTT
>.|TRBJ2-5|TRBV5-4|TRBD2
CASSYGTSGRGETQYF
TGTGCCAGCAGCTACGGGACTAGCGGACGTGGGGAGACCCAGTACTTC
>few|TRBJ2-5|TRBV6-2/TRBV6-3|.
CASSRQNIGGTQYF
TGTGCCAGCAGTCGTCAAAATATTGGCGGGACCCAGTACTTC
>.|TRBJ1-1|TRBV2|.
CASTEDSYTEAFF
TGTGCCAGCACTGAAGACAGTTACACTGAAGCTTTCTTT
>.|TRBJ1-5|TRBV5-1|.
CASSLRGGNQPQHF
TGCGCCAGCAGCCTCAGGGGAGGCAATCAGCCCCAGCATTTT
>.|TRBJ1-6|TRBV5-8|.
CASSFTDGGSPLHF
TGTGCCAGCAGCTTTACCGACGGGGGTTCACCCCTCCACTTT
>.|TRBJ2-1|TRBV5-1|TRBD2
CASSLAVAGEGGNEQFF
TGCGCCAGCAGCTTGGCGGTAGCGGGAGAGGGGGGCAATGAGCAGTTCTTC
>.|TRBJ1-4|TRBV28|.
CASSSSLRLSNEKLFF
TGTGCCAGCAGTTCATCCCTCAGGTTATCTAATGAAAAACTGTTTTTT